What follows are 2 T cell receptor beta chains derived from one specimen sequenced in a study of T cell repertoires in cytomegalovirus infection. TCRdb reprocessed the reads via MiXCR and lists one record per CDR3 protein. The sample yields roughly 230,000 distinct CDR3 sequences, roughly 20% seen once. The sequenced sample was CD8+ T cells from PBMCs. The receptors originated from a human donor in good health (CMV status not recorded). Some clones in this sample may be carry-over from other donors' samples.

This clonotype was observed a handful of times. V gene TRBV7-9 combines with J gene TRBJ2-2; no reliable D call. CDR1 is SEHNR, CDR2 FQNEAQ, per germline (reference sequence). The V gene lost 11 bases and the J gene lost 7 bases, with 8 bases spanning the gap. The CDR3 is 10 residues long. The CDR3 reads CAGEFGELFF. CDR3 in DNA: TGTGCCGGCGAGTTCGGGGAGCTGTTTTTT.

V is TRBV7-6 and J is TRBJ1-4; D call uncertain. Germline CDR1 reads SGHVS; CDR2 reads FNYEAQ. This CDR3 is 13 amino acids long. V gave up 1 base and J gave up 11 bases, with 11 bases separating them. CDR3 in amino acids: CASSLELGSKLFF. CDR3 sequence (DNA): TGTGCCAGCAGCTTAGAACTAGGTTCGAAACTGTTTTTT.